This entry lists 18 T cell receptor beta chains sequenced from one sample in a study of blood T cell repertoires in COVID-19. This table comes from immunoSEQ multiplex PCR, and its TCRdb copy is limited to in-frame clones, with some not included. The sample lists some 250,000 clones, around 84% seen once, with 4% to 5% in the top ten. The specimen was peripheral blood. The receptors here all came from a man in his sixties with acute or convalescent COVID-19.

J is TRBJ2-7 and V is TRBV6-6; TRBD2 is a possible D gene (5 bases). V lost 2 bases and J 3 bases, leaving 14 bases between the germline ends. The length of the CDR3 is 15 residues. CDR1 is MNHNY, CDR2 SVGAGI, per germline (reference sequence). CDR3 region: CASSYVSSRNYEQYF. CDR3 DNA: TGTGCCAGCAGTTACGTGTCTAGCCGGAACTACGAGCAGTACTTC.

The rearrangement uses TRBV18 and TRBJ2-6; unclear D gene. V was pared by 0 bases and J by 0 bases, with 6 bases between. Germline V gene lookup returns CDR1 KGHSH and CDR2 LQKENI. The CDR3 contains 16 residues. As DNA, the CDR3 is TGTGCCAGCTCACCACCGGCAGGCTCTGGGGCCAACGTCCTGACTTTC. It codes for CASSPPAGSGANVLTF.

CDR3 loop: CASSLTGSRGEQYF. Written as DNA, the CDR3 is TGTGCCAGCAGCTTAACTGGTAGCCGAGGGGAGCAGTACTTC. This chain joins TRBV7-9 and TRBJ2-7, with D possibly matching TRBD2 (5 bases). Per the germline V gene, CDR1 is SEHNR and CDR2 is FQNEAQ (reference sequence). This CDR3 region has 14 residues. V lost 2 bases to trimming and J lost 7 bases, with 15 bases between them.

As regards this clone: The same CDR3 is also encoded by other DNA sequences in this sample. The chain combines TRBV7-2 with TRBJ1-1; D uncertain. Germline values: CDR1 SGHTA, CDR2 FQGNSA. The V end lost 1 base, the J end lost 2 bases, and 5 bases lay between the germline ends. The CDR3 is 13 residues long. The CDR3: CASSLGANTEAFF. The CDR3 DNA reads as TGTGCCAGCAGCTTAGGGGCCAACACTGAAGCTTTCTTT. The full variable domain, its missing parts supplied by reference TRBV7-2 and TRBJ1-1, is GAGVSQSPSNKVTEKGKDVELRCDPISGHTALYWYRQSLGQGLEFLIYFQGNSAPDKSGLPSDRFSAERTGGSVSTLTIQRTQQEDSAVYLCASSLGANTEAFFGQGTRLTVV.

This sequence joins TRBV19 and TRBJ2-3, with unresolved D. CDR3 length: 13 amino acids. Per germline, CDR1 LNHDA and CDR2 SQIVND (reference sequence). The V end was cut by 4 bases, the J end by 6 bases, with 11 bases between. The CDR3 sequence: CASSTPLADTQYF. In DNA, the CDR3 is TGTGCCAGTAGTACCCCACTTGCGGATACGCAGTATTTT.

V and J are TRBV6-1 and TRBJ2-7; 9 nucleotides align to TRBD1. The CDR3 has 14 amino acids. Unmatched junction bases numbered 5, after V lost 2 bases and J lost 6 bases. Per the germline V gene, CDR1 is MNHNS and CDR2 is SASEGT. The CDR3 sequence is CASSEYTGGGEQYF. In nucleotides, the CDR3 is TGTGCCAGCAGTGAATACACAGGGGGCGGCGAGCAGTACTTC.

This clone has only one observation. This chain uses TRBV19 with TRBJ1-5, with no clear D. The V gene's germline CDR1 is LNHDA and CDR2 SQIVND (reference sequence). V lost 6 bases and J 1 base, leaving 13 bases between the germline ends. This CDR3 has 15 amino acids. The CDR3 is CASSQMWQSNQPQHF. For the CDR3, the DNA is TGTGCCAGTAGCCAAATGTGGCAGAGCAATCAGCCCCAGCATTTT.

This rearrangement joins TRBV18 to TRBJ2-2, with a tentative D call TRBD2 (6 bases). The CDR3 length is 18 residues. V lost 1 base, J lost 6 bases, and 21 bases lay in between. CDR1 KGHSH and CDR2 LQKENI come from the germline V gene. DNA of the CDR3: TGTGCCAGCTCACCACTCCGGGCTAGCGCCCTCGGGGCCGGGGAGCTGTTTTTT. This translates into CASSPLRASALGAGELFF.

The CDR3 DNA reads as TGTGCCAGCAGTCTAGAGGCGAAACGGTTAGCCAAAAACATTCAGTACTTC. Amino acid sequence: CASSLEAKRLAKNIQYF. V usage is TRBV28 and J usage is TRBJ2-4; D remains ambiguous. In germline, CDR1 is MDHEN, CDR2 SYDVKM. The CDR3 has 17 residues. Between the trimmed V and J ends, which lost 5 bases and 0 bases, there was a span of 17 bases.

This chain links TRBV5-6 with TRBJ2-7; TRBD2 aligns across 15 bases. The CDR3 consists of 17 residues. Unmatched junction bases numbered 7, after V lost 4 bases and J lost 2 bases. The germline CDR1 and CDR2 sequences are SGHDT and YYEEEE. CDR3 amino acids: CASSPRGLAGGAYEQYF. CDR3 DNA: TGTGCCAGCAGCCCACGCGGACTAGCGGGAGGGGCCTACGAGCAGTACTTC. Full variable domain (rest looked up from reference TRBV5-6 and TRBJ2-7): DAGVTQSPTHLIKTRGQQVTLRCSPKSGHDTVSWYQQALGQGPQFIFQYYEEEERQRGNFPDRFSGHQFPNYSSELNVNALLLGDSALYLCASSPRGLAGGAYEQYFGPGTRLTVT.

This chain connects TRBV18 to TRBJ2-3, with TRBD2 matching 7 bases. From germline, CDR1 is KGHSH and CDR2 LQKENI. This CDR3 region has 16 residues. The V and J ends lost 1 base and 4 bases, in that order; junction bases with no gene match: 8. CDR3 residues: CASSPRLAFLADTQYF. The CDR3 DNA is TGTGCCAGCTCACCACGACTAGCATTCCTCGCAGATACGCAGTATTTT.

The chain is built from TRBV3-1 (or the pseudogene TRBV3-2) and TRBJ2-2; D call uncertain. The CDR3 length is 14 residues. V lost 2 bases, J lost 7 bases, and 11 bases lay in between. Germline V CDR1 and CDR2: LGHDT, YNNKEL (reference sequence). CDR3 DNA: TGTGCCAGCAGCCAAAACACCGCTGGCGGGGAGCTGTTTTTT. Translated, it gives CASSQNTAGGELFF.

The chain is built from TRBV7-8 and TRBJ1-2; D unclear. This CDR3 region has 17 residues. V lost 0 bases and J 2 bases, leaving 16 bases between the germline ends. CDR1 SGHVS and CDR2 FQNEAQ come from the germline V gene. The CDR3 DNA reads TGTGCCAGCAGCTTAGCCCGAGGCGGGAGCCGAAACTATGGCTACACCTTC. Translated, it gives CASSLARGGSRNYGYTF. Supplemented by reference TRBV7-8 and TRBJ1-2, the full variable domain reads GAGVSQSPRYKVAKRGQDVALRCDPISGHVSLFWYQQALGQGPEFLTYFQNEAQLDKSGLPSDRFFAERPEGSVSTLKIQRTQQEDSAVYLCASSLARGGSRNYGYTFGSGTRLTVV.

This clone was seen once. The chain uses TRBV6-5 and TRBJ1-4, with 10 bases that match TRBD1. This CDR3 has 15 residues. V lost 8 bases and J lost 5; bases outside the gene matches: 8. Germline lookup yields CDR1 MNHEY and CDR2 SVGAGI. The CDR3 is CASGQGVISNEKLFF. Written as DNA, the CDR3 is TGTGCCAGCGGACAGGGGGTGATATCCAATGAAAAACTGTTTTTT.

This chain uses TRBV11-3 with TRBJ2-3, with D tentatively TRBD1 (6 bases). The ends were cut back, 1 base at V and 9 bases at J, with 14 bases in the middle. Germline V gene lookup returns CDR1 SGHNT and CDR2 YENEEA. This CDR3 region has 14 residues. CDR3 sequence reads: CASSLVRGSRTQYF. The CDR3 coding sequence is TGTGCCAGCAGCTTAGTTAGGGGGTCCCGGACGCAGTATTTT.

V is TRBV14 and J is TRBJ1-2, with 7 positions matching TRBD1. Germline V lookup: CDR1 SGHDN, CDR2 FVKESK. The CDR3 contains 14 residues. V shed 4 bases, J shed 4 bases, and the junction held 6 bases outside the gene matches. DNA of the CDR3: TGTGCCAGCAGCCGCCTGGACAGGCTCTATGGCTACACCTTC. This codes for CASSRLDRLYGYTF. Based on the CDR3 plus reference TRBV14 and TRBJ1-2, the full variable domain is EAGVTQFPSHSVIEKGQTVTLRCDPISGHDNLYWYRRVMGKEIKFLLHFVKESKQDESGMPNNRFLAERTGGTYSTLKVQPAELEDSGVYFCASSRLDRLYGYTFGSGTRLTVV.

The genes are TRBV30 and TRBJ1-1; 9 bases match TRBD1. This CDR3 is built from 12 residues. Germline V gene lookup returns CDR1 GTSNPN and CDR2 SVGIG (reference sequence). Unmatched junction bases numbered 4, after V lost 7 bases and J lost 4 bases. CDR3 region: CASDRGFTEAFF. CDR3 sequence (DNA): TGTGCCTCGGACAGGGGATTCACTGAAGCTTTCTTT.

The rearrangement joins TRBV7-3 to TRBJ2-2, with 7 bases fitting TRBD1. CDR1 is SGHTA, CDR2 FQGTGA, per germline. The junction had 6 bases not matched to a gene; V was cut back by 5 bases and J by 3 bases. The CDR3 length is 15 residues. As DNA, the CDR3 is TGTGCCAGCAGCCCAAGTCAGGGGGACACCGGGGAGCTGTTTTTT. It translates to CASSPSQGDTGELFF.